The T cell receptor (beta chain) under discussion was sequenced for a study of post-analysis software for immune sequencing data. Looking at the study overall: Both relapsing-remitting and secondary progressive multiple sclerosis featured among the disease courses, as did progressive-relapsing multiple sclerosis. General study points: Patients carried four or five TRBV segments more frequently than controls did, and TRBV5-6, TRBV5-1 and TRBV20-1 were among them. Multiple sclerosis patients had significantly lower normalized Chao1 diversity than controls.

CDR1 KGHSH and CDR2 LQKENI come from the germline V gene. This CDR3 is 12 amino acids long. Trimming took off 8 bases at V and 4 bases at J, with 12 bases between the two ends. Comments on this clonotype: Its antigen is currently unknown.

cDNA libraries of TCR beta carried unique molecular identifiers. TCRdb independently ran MiXCR on the PCR reads; one entry per CDR3 protein. This sample carries over 300,000 distinct CDR3 sequences, approximately 33% of them seen once, and the ten largest clones take 10% to 15%. This chain links TRBV18 with TRBJ2-7; maybe TRBD1 (5 bases). Sequencing used blood. The TCR comes from a girl between 10 and 17 years old with multiple sclerosis. The CDR3 DNA follows: TGTGCCAGCGCCAGGGCATCATACGAGCAGTACTTC. Translation gives CASARASYEQYF.